In its sample, the clone carrying this TCR beta chain was seen a few times. Its target is unknown. A multiplex PCR was run with 60 Vbeta primers and 13 Jbeta primers. Sequenced by immunoSEQ multiplex PCR; TCRdb stores in-frame clones only, minus some. In the table there are approximately 150,000 clones, over 60% of which are singletons. This record comes from a study of cytomegalovirus exposure and HLA in healthy donors. Study findings and constraints: Of the V segments, some could not be distinguished, including TRBV6-2 and TRBV6-3, and were excluded.

The CDR3 has 15 amino acids. Trimming took off 2 bases at V and 4 bases at J, with 12 bases between the two ends. Germline V gives CDR1 ENHRY, CDR2 SYGVKD. This rearrangement joins TRBV10-3 to TRBJ1-5; TRBD1 is a possible D gene (5 bases). The receptor comes from a woman aged 25 to 39 in good health and CMV-seronegative. The sequencing sample was made of PBMCs. The CDR3 loop reads CAISEATEINQPQHF. CDR3 bases: TGTGCCATCAGTGAGGCGACAGAGATAAATCAGCCCCAGCATTTT.